This note documents a single TCR beta chain sequence. J lost 4 bases, V lost 2 bases, and 8 bases had no gene match. This CDR3 comprises 16 residues. Germline V gene lookup returns CDR1 LNHDA and CDR2 SQIVND (reference sequence). This table comes from immunoSEQ multiplex PCR, and its TCRdb copy is limited to in-frame clones, with some not included. Altogether about 140,000 clones are present, over 80% being singletons, with the ten largest covering roughly 1.5%. These data come from a study of blood T cell repertoires in COVID-19. This sequence originates from a human donor in a cohort sampled during active COVID-19. The chain is built from TRBV19 and TRBJ2-1; 7 bases match TRBD2. Material: peripheral blood. The CDR3 region is CASSISGSGVYNEQFF. In DNA, the CDR3 is TGTGCCAGTAGTATATCCGGCAGCGGGGTATACAATGAGCAGTTCTTC.